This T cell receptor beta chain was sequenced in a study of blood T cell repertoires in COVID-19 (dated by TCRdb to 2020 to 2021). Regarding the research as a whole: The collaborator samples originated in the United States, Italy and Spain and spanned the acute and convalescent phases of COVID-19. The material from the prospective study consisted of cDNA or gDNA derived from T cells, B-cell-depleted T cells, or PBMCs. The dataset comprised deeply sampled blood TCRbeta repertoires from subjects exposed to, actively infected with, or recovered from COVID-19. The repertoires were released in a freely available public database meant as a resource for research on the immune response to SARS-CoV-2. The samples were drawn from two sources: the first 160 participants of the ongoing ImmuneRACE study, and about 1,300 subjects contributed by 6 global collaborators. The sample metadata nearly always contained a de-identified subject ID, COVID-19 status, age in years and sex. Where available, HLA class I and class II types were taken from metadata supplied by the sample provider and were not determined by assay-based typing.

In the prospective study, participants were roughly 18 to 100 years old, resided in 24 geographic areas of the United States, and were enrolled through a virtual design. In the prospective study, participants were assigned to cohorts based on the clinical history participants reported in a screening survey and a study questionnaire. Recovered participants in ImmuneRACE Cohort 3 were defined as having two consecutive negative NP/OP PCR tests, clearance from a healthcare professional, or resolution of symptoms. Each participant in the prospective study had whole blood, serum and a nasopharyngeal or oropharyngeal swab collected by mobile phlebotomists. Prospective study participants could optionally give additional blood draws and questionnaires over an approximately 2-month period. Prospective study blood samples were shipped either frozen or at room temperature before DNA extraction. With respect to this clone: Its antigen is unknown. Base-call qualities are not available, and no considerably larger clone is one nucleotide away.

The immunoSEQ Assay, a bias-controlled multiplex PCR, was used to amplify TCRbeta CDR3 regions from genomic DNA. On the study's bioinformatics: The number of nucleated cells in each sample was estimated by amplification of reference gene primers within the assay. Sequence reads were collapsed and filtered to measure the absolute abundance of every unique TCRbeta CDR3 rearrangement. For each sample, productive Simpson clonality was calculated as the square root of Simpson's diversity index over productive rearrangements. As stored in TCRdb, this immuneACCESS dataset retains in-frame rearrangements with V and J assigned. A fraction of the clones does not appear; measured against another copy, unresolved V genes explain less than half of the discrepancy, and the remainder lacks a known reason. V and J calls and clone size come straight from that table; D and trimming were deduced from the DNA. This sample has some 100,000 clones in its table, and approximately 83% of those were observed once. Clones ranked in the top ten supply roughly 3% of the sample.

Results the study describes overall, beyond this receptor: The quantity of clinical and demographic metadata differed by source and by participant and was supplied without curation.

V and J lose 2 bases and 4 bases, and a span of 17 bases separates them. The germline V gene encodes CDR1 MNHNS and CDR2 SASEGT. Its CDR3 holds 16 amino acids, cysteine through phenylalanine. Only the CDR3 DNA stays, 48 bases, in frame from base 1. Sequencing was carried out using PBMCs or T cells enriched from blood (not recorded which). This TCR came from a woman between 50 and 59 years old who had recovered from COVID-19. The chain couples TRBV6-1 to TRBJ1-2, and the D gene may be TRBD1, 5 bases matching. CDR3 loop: CASSEMGQGSIYGYTF. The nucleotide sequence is TGTGCCAGCAGTGAAATGGGGCAGGGCAGTATCTATGGCTACACCTTC.